The next 6 T cell receptor beta chains were all read from a single sample in a study of identical twins. TCRdb re-called the 5' RACE reads with MiXCR, one entry per CDR3 protein. The sample lists 450,000 to 650,000 distinct CDR3 sequences, nearly 10% occurring once. This sample was also put to use in a study of yellow fever vaccine responses in identical twins.

Sequences were obtained from PBMCs. The receptors shown here come from a woman younger than 35 in good health.

V usage is TRBV15 and J usage is TRBJ2-3, with TRBD2 matching 8 bases. The CDR3 is 16 residues long. Germline V CDR1 and CDR2: LNHNV, YYDKDF (reference sequence). Trimming cost V 2 bases and J 1 base; bases outside gene matches: 5. The CDR3 reads CATSRTPGGGTDTQYF. CDR3 DNA: TGTGCCACCAGCAGAACCCCCGGGGGGGGCACAGATACGCAGTATTTT.

This clonotype has only a few counts. J is TRBJ2-7 and V is TRBV12-3 or TRBV12-4; 11 bases match TRBD2. The CDR3 is made up of 16 amino acids. With V trimmed by 6 bases and J by 0 bases, 7 bases remained unmatched. The CDR3 here is CASSPPLAGGSYEQYF. The CDR3, as DNA: TGTGCCAGCAGCCCCCCCCTAGCGGGGGGCTCCTACGAGCAGTACTTC.

The sample holds many counts of this clonotype. The rearrangement joins TRBV28 to TRBJ2-7; 8 positions agree with TRBD2. V was pared by 8 bases and J by 0 bases, with 6 bases of the junction left unmatched. Germline CDR1 MDHEN, CDR2 SYDVKM. The CDR3 has 14 amino acids. The CDR3 loop is CASLSGASSYEQYF. The CDR3 region has the DNA TGTGCCAGCCTTAGCGGGGCGAGCTCCTACGAGCAGTACTTC.

This clonotype was counted a few times. This chain joins TRBV7-2 and TRBJ2-4; no clear D. The CDR3 length is 10 residues. V was shortened by 8 bases and J by 8 bases, with 7 bases between the two germline ends. CDR1 and CDR2 (germline): SGHTA, FQGNSA. CDR3: CASGPDIQYF. The CDR3 DNA sequence: TGTGCCAGCGGCCCTGACATTCAGTACTTC.

The chain combines TRBV11-3 with TRBJ2-7, with TRBD2 matching 12 bases. Looked up from germline, CDR1 is SGHNT and CDR2 is YENEEA. V was pared by 4 bases and J by 0 bases, with 19 bases of the junction left unmatched. CDR3 length: 21 amino acids. CDR3 DNA sequence: TGTGCCAGCAGCTCCTCACACCCGGGACTAGCGGGTCGATCTAGCTCCTACGAGCAGTACTTC. Protein sequence: CASSSSHPGLAGRSSSYEQYF.

This clonotype has just a few counts. The genes are TRBV27 and TRBJ2-5; the D gene is possibly TRBD1 (5 bases). This CDR3 region has 14 residues. CDR1 MNHEY and CDR2 SMNVEV come from the germline V gene (reference sequence). Trimming stripped 2 bases from V and 7 bases from J, with 14 bases between. CDR3 amino acids: CASSLGQGPLTQYF. The CDR3 DNA sequence: TGTGCCAGCAGTTTAGGTCAGGGCCCGTTGACCCAGTACTTC.